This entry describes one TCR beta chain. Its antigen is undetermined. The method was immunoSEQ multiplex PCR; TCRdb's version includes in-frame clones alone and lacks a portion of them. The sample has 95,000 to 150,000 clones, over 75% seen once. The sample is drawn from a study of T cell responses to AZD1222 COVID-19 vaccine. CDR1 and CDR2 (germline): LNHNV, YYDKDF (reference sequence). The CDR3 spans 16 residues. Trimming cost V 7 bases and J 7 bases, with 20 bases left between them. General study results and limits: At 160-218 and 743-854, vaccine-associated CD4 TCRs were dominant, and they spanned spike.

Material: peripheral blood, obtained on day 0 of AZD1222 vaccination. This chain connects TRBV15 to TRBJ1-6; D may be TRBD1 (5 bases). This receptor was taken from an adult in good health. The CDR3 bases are TGTGCCACCACCGTGGGGGGTGCGAAGGGCAATTCACCCCTCCACTTT. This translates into CATTVGGAKGNSPLHF. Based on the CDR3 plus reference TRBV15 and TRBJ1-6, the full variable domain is DAMVIQNPRYQVTQFGKPVTLSCSQTLNHNVMYWYQQKSSQAPKLLFHYYDKDFNNEADTPDNFQSRRPNTSFCFLDIRSPGLGDTAMYLCATTVGGAKGNSPLHFGNGTRLTVT.